A single T cell receptor beta chain is shown here with its context. This sample stems from a study of blood T cell repertoires in COVID-19. The overall study: Donors in the United States, Italy and Spain gave samples during acute or convalescent COVID-19. From T cells, B-cell-depleted T cells, or PBMCs came the material, which was cDNA or gDNA.

V gave up 4 bases and J gave up 2 bases, with 16 bases separating them. The CDR3 has 15 residues. CDR1 SGHNT and CDR2 YYREEE come from the germline V gene (reference sequence). As processed by the authors: Estimation of nucleated cell counts was performed using reference gene primer amplification. Some clones are missing from TCRdb's copy, which holds only in-frame ones; the method was immunoSEQ multiplex PCR. V and J calls and clone size come straight from that table; D and trimming were deduced from the DNA. The data contain around 65,000 clones, about 82% of them singletons. Sequencing was done on a sample of peripheral blood. The chain couples TRBV5-4 to TRBJ2-7, with D perhaps matching TRBD2 (6 bases). This sequence originates from a man in his 70s with acute or convalescent COVID-19. DNA of the CDR3: TGTGCCAGCAGCAGGGTGGGGCGGGGCCCCTACGAGCAGTACTTC. Its protein is CASSRVGRGPYEQYF. Combining the CDR3 with reference TRBV5-4 and TRBJ2-7 gives the whole variable domain ETGVTQSPTHLIKTRGQQVTLRCSSQSGHNTVSWYQQALGQGPQFIFQYYREEENGRGNFPPRFSGLQFPNYSSELNVNALELDDSALYLCASSRVGRGPYEQYFGPGTRLTVT.